Below, one T cell receptor (beta chain) is given with its context. This clonotype was observed many times. Its antigen target is currently unknown. Base qualities are not at hand, and no much larger clone is one base apart. The data were obtained in a study of T-cell reconstitution after alpha-beta-depleted transplantation in children (dated by TCRdb to the mid-2010s). About the study as a whole: Using TCR repertoire profiling, the study quantitatively followed how T-cell immune reconstitution unfolded in children after TCRalphabeta/CD19-depleted allogeneic hematopoietic cell transplantation. The research as a whole found: Over the following months the frequencies of hyperexpanded clones went down, and after one year T-cell counts and TCRbeta diversity were mostly credited to newly produced T cells. The high TCRbeta diversity at day 60 in some patients was ascribed to recipient T cells and intrathymic progenitors that had survived conditioning. About two months after transplant, the apparently early recovery of alphabetaT-cell counts reportedly depended on just several hundred clones that had expanded rapidly and came from non-depleted graft cells.

This sample's treatment or condition label indicates: allogeneic hematopoietic cell transplantation with graft depleted of TCRalphabeta T cells and CD19 B cells. The transplant recipients were children given TCRalphabeta/CD19-depleted allogeneic hematopoietic cell grafts. The germline V gene yields SGHRS for CDR1 and YFSETQ for CDR2. The CDR3 runs 16 residues from the cysteine to the phenylalanine. Of all the DNA, just the CDR3 is kept, 48 bases in frame from base 1. Trimming leaves V shorter by 1 base and J shorter by 6 bases, with the junction holding 10 bases beyond the gene matches. Receptors were amplified or captured by PCR. Sequencing used an Illumina HiSeq 2500. Molecular barcoding was employed in the preparation of TCR libraries, with unique molecular identifiers being used to normalize TCRbeta repertoire quantification. TCRdb reprocessed the public reads (quality trimming at Q25 with fastp, clone calling with MiXCR) and kept in-frame beta chains. When rows share a CDR3 protein, they turn into one entry using the most common DNA and genes. The sample data list fewer than 550,000 distinct CDR3 sequences, and under 20% of these were observed just once. The ten largest clones take up 25% to 35% of the sample.

This chain is built from TRBV5-1 and TRBJ2-1, and TRBD2 matches 7 of the central bases. The specimen comprised PBMCs, mostly from graft donor cells, sampled 360 days after TCRalphabeta/CD19-depleted stem cell transplant. This TCR was sampled from a boy under three years old who had a stem cell transplant for Wiskott-Aldrich syndrome, so the T cells may come from the graft donor. The DNA sequence is TGCGCCAGCAGCTTGTATGTCGGGAGGAGCGGCAATGAGCAGTTCTTC. The resulting protein is CASSLYVGRSGNEQFF.